This note documents a single T cell receptor beta chain sequence. The data derive from a study of blood T cell repertoires in COVID-19. CDR3 length equals 16 residues. CDR1 is SGHAT and CDR2 is FQNNGV in the germline V gene. V dropped 6 bases and J dropped 5; count of bases not matched to a gene: 8. Produced via immunoSEQ multiplex PCR; TCRdb's table is partial and in-frame only. The sample has under 150,000 clones, about 85% seen once. The chain uses TRBV11-2 and TRBJ2-1; TRBD2 matches 12 bases. Sequenced input: peripheral blood. This TCR came from a woman in her thirties or forties with active or convalescent COVID-19. The CDR3: CASSSPRTSGNNEQFF. CDR3 sequence (DNA): TGTGCCAGCAGTTCCCCTAGGACTAGCGGGAACAATGAGCAGTTCTTC.